Sequencing of this T cell receptor beta chain was carried out in a study of T-cell reconstitution after alpha-beta-depleted transplantation in children. About this clonotype itself: Its cognate antigen is unknown.

Study-wide results and caveats: The study reportedly traced alpha-beta T cells about two months after transplant to several hundred expanded graft clones. For some patients, TCRbeta diversity was high at day 60 because of recipient T cells and thymic progenitors that survived. The authors attributed T-cell counts and diversity one year after transplant mostly to newly produced T cells.

CDR3 length equals 14 residues. Germline lookup yields CDR1 SGHTA and CDR2 FQGTGA. V was pared by 5 bases and J by 2 bases, with 10 bases between. Researchers prepared the TCRbeta library using unique molecular identifiers, the study reports. One entry per CDR3 protein, called by TCRdb with MiXCR from the PCR reads. The sample has about 200,000 distinct CDR3 sequences, approximately 8% seen once. V gene TRBV7-3 combines with J gene TRBJ2-1; TRBD1 might be the D (6 bases). The clonotype originates from a male patient between 2 and 10 years old who had a stem cell transplant for acute myeloid leukemia, so the T cells may come from the graft donor. The sample consisted of PBMCs, mostly from graft donor cells, taken 360 days after TCRalphabeta/CD19-depleted stem cell transplant. The CDR3 protein is CASSPQGAYNEQFF. CDR3 in DNA: TGTGCCAGCAGCCCACAGGGAGCCTACAATGAGCAGTTCTTC.